This passage covers 6 T cell receptor beta chains from one sample sequenced in a study of PD-L1 blockade in urothelial cancer (dated 2017 in TCRdb). Libraries were prepared through the immunoSEQ multiplex PCR assay. TCRdb provides this immuneACCESS table in a form limited to in-frame rearrangements. Some clones are lacking; in checked studies, under half of them reflect an unresolved V gene, and why the rest are absent is not known. This sample is represented by some 50,000 clones; around 90% of them were singletons. Roughly 15% of the sample is taken by the ten largest. The time point label, read with the paper, signifies: pretreatment peripheral blood. Sequences were derived from PBMCs, sampled around atezolizumab (anti-PD-L1) treatment. The receptor set was obtained from a woman in her sixties with urothelial cancer.

The chain carries TRBV7-2 and TRBJ2-1, with D perhaps TRBD1 (5 bases). The CDR3 loop spans 15 amino acids. CDR1 SGHTA and CDR2 FQGNSA come from the germline V gene. Trimming pared 5 bases from V and 1 base from J, leaving 12 bases between. The CDR3 here is CASSLRVRSYNEQFF. The CDR3, as DNA: TGTGCCAGCAGCCTCAGGGTAAGGTCCTACAATGAGCAGTTCTTC.

This chain joins TRBV29-1 and TRBJ2-7; D may be TRBD2 (6 bases). Germline values: CDR1 SQVTM, CDR2 ANQGSEA. The CDR3 runs to 12 residues. V lost 6 bases to trimming and J lost 4 bases, with 13 bases between them. CDR3 in amino acids: CSVISGLYEQYF. CDR3 coding DNA: TGCAGCGTCATTAGCGGATTATACGAGCAGTACTTC.

There are a few counts of this clone. V is TRBV29-1 and J is TRBJ1-3, with a tentative D call TRBD1 (5 bases). Per germline, CDR1 SQVTM and CDR2 ANQGSEA. V lost 8 bases to trimming and J lost 7 bases, with 12 bases between them. The length of the CDR3 is 11 residues. CDR3 nucleotide sequence: TGCAGCTCAGGGTTGGTGAACACCATATATTTT. This encodes CSSGLVNTIYF.

This clone was counted between two and nine times. The rearrangement uses TRBV6-6 and TRBJ1-2; TRBD1 matches at 8 bases. CDR1 MNHNY and CDR2 SVGAGI come from the germline V gene (reference sequence). The J segment lost 4 bases and the V segment lost 4 bases, leaving 5 bases of the junction unmatched. This CDR3 is 14 amino acids long. The CDR3 DNA is TGTGCCAGCAGTTCTACAGGGGGGGTCTATGGCTACACCTTC. It codes for CASSSTGGVYGYTF.

About this clone: At one end, the junction sequence differs from germline, possibly due to a read error. The gene calls are TRBV5-6 and TRBJ1-2; 10 bases match TRBD1. The CDR3 covers 12 residues. Germline CDR1 and CDR2: SGHDT and YYEEEE. DNA of the CDR3: TGTGCCAGCAGGGCTGACAGGGGGCGCGGTAGCTTC. It codes for CASRADRGRGSF.

CDR3 amino acids: CASSPRQGVETQYF. The DNA for the CDR3 is TGTGCCAGCAGCCCCCGACAGGGGGTAGAGACCCAGTACTTC. This rearrangement joins TRBV11-2 to TRBJ2-5, with TRBD1 matching over 9 bases. The CDR3 extends over 14 amino acids. Trimming cost V 5 bases and J 4 bases; bases outside gene matches: 5. The germline V gene encodes CDR1 SGHAT and CDR2 FQNNGV. The entire variable domain, with the rest obtained from reference TRBV11-2 and TRBJ2-5, is as follows: EAGVAQSPRYKIIEKRQSVAFWCNPISGHATLYWYQQILGQGPKLLIQFQNNGVVDDSQLPKDRFSAERLKGVDSTLKIQPAKLEDSAVYLCASSPRQGVETQYFGPGTRLLVL.